The 29 T cell receptor beta chains below come from one sample, sequenced in a study of identical twins. In TCRdb, the 5' RACE reads were re-called with MiXCR into one record per CDR3 protein. Here the sample spans hundreds of thousands of distinct CDR3 sequences, 8.6% being singletons. Another study also made use of these data, one on yellow fever vaccine responses in identical twins.

The sequencing sample was made of PBMCs. The receptors derive from a woman between 18 and 30 years old in good health.

This clonotype was seen ten or more times. The chain is built from TRBV15 and TRBJ2-3; 8 positions agree with TRBD2. V dropped 5 bases and J dropped 5; count of bases not matched to a gene: 6. Germline V gene sequence: CDR1 LNHNV, CDR2 YYDKDF (reference sequence). The CDR3 is 14 amino acids. CDR3 loop: CATSATRGGDTQYF. CDR3 coding DNA: TGTGCCACCAGCGCTACTCGGGGGGGAGATACGCAGTATTTT. Complete variable domain (other parts from reference TRBV15 and TRBJ2-3): DAMVIQNPRYQVTQFGKPVTLSCSQTLNHNVMYWYQQKSSQAPKLLFHYYDKDFNNEADTPDNFQSRRPNTSFCFLDIRSPGLGDTAMYLCATSATRGGDTQYFGPGTRLTVL.

The table lists this clonotype with many counts. The chain uses TRBV5-1 and TRBJ2-1, with 11 bases lining up with TRBD1. The CDR3 totals 16 residues. J gave up 7 bases and V 2 bases, and 8 bases lay outside the gene matches. Germline loops: CDR1 SGHRS, CDR2 YFSETQ. The CDR3 nucleotides read TGCGCCAGCAGCTTCGCCGGGACAGGGGGTGGTAATGAGCAGTTCTTC. It is translated as CASSFAGTGGGNEQFF.

This clonotype has just a few counts. The chain uses TRBV20-1 and TRBJ2-5, with D tentatively TRBD1 (7 bases). In germline, CDR1 is DFQATT, CDR2 SNEGSKA (reference sequence). CDR3 size: 13 residues. Trimming shortened V by 2 bases and J by 5 bases, and 12 bases separated the two germline ends. The CDR3 DNA reads TGCAGTGCTAGATATTCAGGGGGGGAGACCCAGTACTTC. Its protein product is CSARYSGGETQYF.

The V call is TRBV28, the J call TRBJ1-1; a possible D gene is TRBD1 (6 bases). The CDR3 sequence is 12 residues long. V lost 4 bases, J lost 7 bases, and 10 bases lay in between. Germline assignment: CDR1 MDHEN and CDR2 SYDVKM. CDR3 sequence (DNA): TGTGCCAGCAGTTCGGACAGCCGTGAAGCTTTCTTT. Its protein product is CASSSDSREAFF. The full variable domain, its missing parts supplied by reference TRBV28 and TRBJ1-1, is DVKVTQSSRYLVKRTGEKVFLECVQDMDHENMFWYRQDPGLGLRLIYFSYDVKMKEKGDIPEGYSVSREKKERFSLILESASTNQTSMYLCASSSDSREAFFGQGTRLTVV.

The V and J genes are TRBV18 and TRBJ1-2; D unclear. The ends were cut back, 3 bases at V and 3 bases at J, with 8 bases in the middle. The V gene's germline CDR1 is KGHSH and CDR2 LQKENI. The CDR3 has 13 residues. The CDR3 protein is CASSPGPYYGYTF. The DNA of the CDR3 is TGTGCCAGCTCACCCGGACCATACTATGGCTACACCTTC.

This clonotype was counted many times. This chain joins TRBV7-9 and TRBJ2-7; D gene ambiguous. V shed 4 bases and J shed 3 bases, with 10 bases lying between them. The V gene's germline CDR1 is SEHNR and CDR2 FQNEAQ (reference sequence). The CDR3 spans 13 residues. The CDR3 spells CASSSWGFYEQYF. In nucleotides, the CDR3 is TGTGCCAGCAGCTCCTGGGGATTCTACGAGCAGTACTTC. Together with reference TRBV7-9 and TRBJ2-7, the CDR3 gives the full variable domain: DTGVSQNPRHKITKRGQNVTFRCDPISEHNRLYWYRQTLGQGPEFLTYFQNEAQLEKSRLLSDRFSAERPKGSFSTLEIQRTEQGDSAMYLCASSSWGFYEQYFGPGTRLTVT.

This chain joins TRBV6-1 and TRBJ2-3, with 8 bases that match TRBD1. After removal of 7 bases from V and 5 bases from J, the junction contained 17 bases not matched to a gene. The CDR3 runs 17 residues. Germline V lookup: CDR1 MNHNS, CDR2 SASEGT. The CDR3 region has the DNA TGTGCCAGCACCACGGACAGGGCAGTAACGGGGAAAGATACGCAGTATTTT. It codes for CASTTDRAVTGKDTQYF.

This clonotype was counted many times. The chain joins TRBV24-1 to TRBJ2-3, with TRBD1 as a possible D gene (5 bases). This CDR3 is 18 amino acids long. Per germline, CDR1 KGHDR and CDR2 SFDVKD. The V end lost 0 bases, the J end lost 4 bases, and 19 bases lay between the germline ends. CDR3 nucleotides: TGTGCCACCAGTGATTTGCCACAGCCAGGGTCAAGGGCAGATACGCAGTATTTT. It is translated as CATSDLPQPGSRADTQYF.

This rearrangement joins TRBV29-1 to TRBJ2-7; 11 nucleotides line up with TRBD2. V was pared by 6 bases and J by 6 bases, with 10 bases of the junction left unmatched. The CDR3 length is 14 residues. Germline V gene sequence: CDR1 SQVTM, CDR2 ANQGSEA. CDR3 amino acids: CSVTPSGRIGEQYF. The CDR3, as DNA: TGCAGCGTCACCCCTAGCGGGAGGATCGGCGAGCAGTACTTC.

There are many counts of this clonotype. V gene TRBV4-3 combines with J gene TRBJ2-5; perhaps TRBD2 as D (5 bases). This CDR3 comprises 15 residues. CDR1 and CDR2 (germline): LGHNA, YSLEER. V lost 0 bases to trimming and J lost 4 bases, with 12 bases between them. The CDR3, as DNA: TGCGCCAGCAGCCAAGAAGCGAGGGTGCGAGAGACCCAGTACTTC. As protein: CASSQEARVRETQYF.

This clonotype was seen at least ten times. This chain connects TRBV2 to TRBJ2-1, with TRBD2 matching 8 bases. V was pared by 6 bases and J by 4 bases, with 8 bases of the junction left unmatched. CDR1 is SNHLY and CDR2 is FYNNEI in the germline V gene. The CDR3 consists of 15 residues. The CDR3 DNA reads TGTGCCAGCAGCGATAGCGGGATGGGGTACAATGAGCAGTTCTTC. Residues: CASSDSGMGYNEQFF.

This clonotype has just a few counts. The rearrangement joins TRBV27 to TRBJ2-7; 11 bases are shared with TRBD2. J lost 0 bases, V lost 3 bases, and 4 bases had no gene match. The length of the CDR3 is 16 residues. Germline V gene data show CDR1 as MNHEY and CDR2 as SMNVEV (reference sequence). CDR3 region: CASSLTSGVSSYEQYF. In nucleotides, the CDR3 is TGTGCCAGCAGTTTGACTAGCGGGGTCAGCTCCTACGAGCAGTACTTC.

This clonotype was counted only a few times. The J gene is TRBJ2-1, the V gene TRBV18, with 7 bases matching TRBD1. The germline V gene encodes CDR1 KGHSH and CDR2 LQKENI. The CDR3 has 16 amino acids. The trim removed 2 bases at V and 2 bases at J, leaving 6 bases unmatched. The CDR3 region is CASSPKTGFTYNEQFF. CDR3 DNA sequence: TGTGCCAGCTCACCAAAGACAGGGTTTACCTACAATGAGCAGTTCTTC. Full variable domain (remainder filled in from reference TRBV18 and TRBJ2-1): NAGVMQNPRHLVRRRGQEARLRCSPMKGHSHVYWYRQLPEEGLKFMVYLQKENIIDESGMPKERFSAEFPKEGPSILRIQQVVRGDSAAYFCASSPKTGFTYNEQFFGPGTRLTVL.

The gene calls are TRBV19 and TRBJ2-1, with TRBD1 matching over 9 bases. The CDR3 loop spans 14 amino acids. Germline V CDR1 and CDR2: LNHDA, SQIVND (reference sequence). V shed 7 bases, J shed 6 bases, and the junction held 7 bases outside the gene matches. CDR3 sequence (DNA): TGTGCCAGTACCCGGGACAGGGCGCGCAATGAGCAGTTCTTC. Translating it yields CASTRDRARNEQFF.

J is TRBJ2-7 and V is TRBV7-9, with D unresolved. Germline lookup yields CDR1 SEHNR and CDR2 FQNEAQ (reference sequence). Trimming took 0 bases from V and 5 from J, leaving 11 bases between them. This CDR3 has 14 residues. In DNA form, the CDR3 reads TGTGCCAGCAGCTTAGCCTCGCTAATTCACGAGCAGTACTTC. Residues: CASSLASLIHEQYF.

This clonotype was observed a few times. CDR3 region: CASSTQLGETGATQYF. CDR3 in DNA: TGTGCCAGCAGCACCCAATTAGGGGAGACTGGAGCGACCCAGTACTTC. The chain combines TRBV7-6 with TRBJ2-5; D tentatively fits TRBD1 or TRBD2 (5 bases each). This CDR3 contains 16 residues. In germline, CDR1 is SGHVS, CDR2 FNYEAQ. Trimming pared 5 bases from V and 7 bases from J, leaving 23 bases between.

The CDR3 DNA is TGCAGTGCTAGAAACCCGATCGGTGGCTACGAGCAGTACTTC. Its protein product is CSARNPIGGYEQYF. The rearrangement links TRBV20-1 to TRBJ2-7; D is unclear. The CDR3 spans 14 residues. Germline loops: CDR1 DFQATT, CDR2 SNEGSKA (reference sequence). Trimming took off 2 bases at V and 3 bases at J, with 14 bases between the two ends.

This clonotype was counted many times. The chain has TRBV12-3 or TRBV12-4 and TRBJ2-3, with 9 bases that match TRBD2. The CDR3 totals 16 residues. V lost 0 bases, J lost 1 base, and 2 bases stayed unmatched. This CDR3 is CASSLAQREGTDTQYF. CDR3 sequence (DNA): TGTGCCAGCAGTTTAGCCCAGCGGGAGGGCACAGATACGCAGTATTTT.

This clonotype occurred a few times. J is TRBJ2-3 and V is TRBV28; tentative D call: TRBD1 (5 bases). Trimming removed 5 bases from V and 0 bases from J, with 9 bases in between. The V gene's germline CDR1 is MDHEN and CDR2 SYDVKM. The CDR3 has 14 amino acids. In DNA, the CDR3 is TGTGCCAGCAGTCAGCAGGGTAGCACAGATACGCAGTATTTT. This sequence encodes CASSQQGSTDTQYF.

This clonotype was seen repeatedly, ten times or more. The V call is TRBV27, the J call TRBJ2-1; 11 nucleotides agree with TRBD2. Germline V gene sequence: CDR1 MNHEY, CDR2 SMNVEV (reference sequence). There are 18 residues in the CDR3. Trimming at V came to 2 bases and at J to 2 bases, leaving 8 bases not matched to a gene. The CDR3 nucleotides are TGTGCCAGCAGTTTAGAGACTAGCGGGATCGCAGCCTACAATGAGCAGTTCTTC. Translating gives CASSLETSGIAAYNEQFF.

This clonotype was counted a few times. In DNA, the CDR3 is TGCAGTGCTAGATCAGGGGCGGGAACCTACGAGCAGTACTTC. Encoded protein: CSARSGAGTYEQYF. This chain joins TRBV20-1 and TRBJ2-7; D is tentatively TRBD1 or TRBD2 (6 bases each). Trimming stripped 2 bases from V and 2 bases from J, with 13 bases between. Per the germline V gene, CDR1 is DFQATT and CDR2 is SNEGSKA (reference sequence). The CDR3 has 14 amino acids.

This chain links TRBV6-6 with TRBJ2-3, with D perhaps matching TRBD2 (5 bases). Trimming shortened V by 5 bases and J by 2 bases, and 8 bases separated the two germline ends. Germline V gives CDR1 MNHNY, CDR2 SVGAGI (reference sequence). The CDR3 runs 13 residues. CDR3 loop: CASSTGDTDTQYF. The CDR3 region has the DNA TGTGCCAGCAGTACCGGGGACACAGATACGCAGTATTTT.

This clonotype occurred once. This rearrangement joins TRBV20-1 to TRBJ2-1; the D call may be TRBD1 or TRBD2 (5 bases each). The V and J ends lost 0 bases and 5 bases respectively, with 14 bases between them. Germline CDR1 and CDR2: DFQATT and SNEGSKA (reference sequence). This CDR3 contains 15 residues. This chain's CDR3 is CSARDIWGPDNEQFF. In DNA form, the CDR3 reads TGCAGTGCTAGAGATATTTGGGGACCCGACAATGAGCAGTTCTTC.

The genes are TRBV10-3 and TRBJ2-7; D remains unclear. This CDR3 comprises 11 residues. The germline gives CDR1 ENHRY, CDR2 SYGVKD. Deletions cut 6 bases from V and 6 bases from J, with 9 bases between. The CDR3 nucleotides read TGTGCCATCAGAGACGGTGGCGAGCAGTACTTC. This translates into CAIRDGGEQYF.

The V gene is TRBV4-3, the J gene TRBJ2-3; D uncertain. CDR1 LGHNA and CDR2 YSLEER come from the germline V gene. The V end lost 1 base, the J end lost 2 bases, and 13 bases lay between the germline ends. This CDR3 has 16 residues. The CDR3 here is CASSQAFTASTDTQYF. The CDR3, as DNA: TGCGCCAGCAGCCAAGCTTTTACGGCGTCCACAGATACGCAGTATTTT.

This clonotype was seen only a few times. The J gene is TRBJ2-3, the V gene TRBV10-3, with 12 bases aligning to TRBD1. Germline CDR1 ENHRY, CDR2 SYGVKD. The CDR3 contains 14 residues. Unmatched junction bases numbered 3, after V lost 6 bases and J lost 5 bases. The CDR3 DNA is TGTGCCATCAGGGGACAGGGGGCAGGAGATACGCAGTATTTT. Translation: CAIRGQGAGDTQYF.

J is TRBJ2-4 and V is TRBV12-3 or TRBV12-4; D unresolved. The germline V and J ends were trimmed by 1 base and 8 bases, with 12 bases remaining between them. The CDR3 contains 14 residues. The CDR3 region has the DNA TGTGCCAGCAGTTTAGGGCTGGAAAATCACATTCAGTACTTC. Translated, it gives CASSLGLENHIQYF.

In DNA, the CDR3 is TGCAGTGCGGTAGCGCGCGGGATAGGCACAGATACGCAGTATTTT. Residues: CSAVARGIGTDTQYF. This chain joins TRBV20-1 and TRBJ2-3, with a possible D match to TRBD2 (6 bases). Per the germline V gene, CDR1 is DFQATT and CDR2 is SNEGSKA (reference sequence). V dropped 6 bases and J dropped 1 base, with 17 bases sitting between them. The CDR3 has 15 amino acids.

The V call is TRBV10-2, the J call TRBJ2-2; 15 bases align to TRBD2. This CDR3 has 18 residues. Trimming took 5 bases from V and 3 from J; bases not matched to a gene: 7. Germline assignment: CDR1 WSHSY and CDR2 SAAADI. The CDR3 loop is CASSRAGLAGGDTGELFF. The CDR3 nucleotides are TGCGCCAGCAGTAGGGCAGGACTAGCGGGAGGGGACACCGGGGAGCTGTTTTTT.